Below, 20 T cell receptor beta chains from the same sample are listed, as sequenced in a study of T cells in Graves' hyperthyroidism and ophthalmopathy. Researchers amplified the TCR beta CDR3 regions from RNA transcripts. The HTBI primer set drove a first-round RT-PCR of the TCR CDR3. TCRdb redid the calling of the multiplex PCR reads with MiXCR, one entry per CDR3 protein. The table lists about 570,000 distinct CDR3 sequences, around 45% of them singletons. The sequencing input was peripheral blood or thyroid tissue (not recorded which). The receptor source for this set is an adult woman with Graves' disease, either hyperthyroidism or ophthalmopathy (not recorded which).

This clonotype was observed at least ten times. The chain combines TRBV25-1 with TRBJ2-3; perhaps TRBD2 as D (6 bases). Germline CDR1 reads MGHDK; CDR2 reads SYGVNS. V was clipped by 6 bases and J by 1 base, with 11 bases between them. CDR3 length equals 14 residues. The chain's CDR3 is CASSPGLGTDTQYF. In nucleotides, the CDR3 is TGTGCCAGCAGCCCGGGACTGGGCACAGATACGCAGTATTTT.

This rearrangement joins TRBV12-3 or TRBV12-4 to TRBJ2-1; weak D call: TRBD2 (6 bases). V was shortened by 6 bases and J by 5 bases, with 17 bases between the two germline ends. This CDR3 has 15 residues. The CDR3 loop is CASSHGLRGNNEQFF. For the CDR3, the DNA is TGTGCCAGCAGCCACGGATTGCGGGGTAACAATGAGCAGTTCTTC.

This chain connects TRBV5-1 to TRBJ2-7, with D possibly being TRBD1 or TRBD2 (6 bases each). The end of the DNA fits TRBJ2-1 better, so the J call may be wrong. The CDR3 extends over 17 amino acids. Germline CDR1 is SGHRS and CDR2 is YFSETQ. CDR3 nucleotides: TGCGCCAGCAGCCGGACTGTGGTAGGGGGAGGAGACAATGAGCAGTTCTTC. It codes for CASSRTVVGGGDNEQFF.

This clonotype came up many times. The CDR3 DNA reads TGTGCCAACCCCAGTATTGGGACAGGGGGCACCGGGGAGCTGTTTTTT. Its protein is CANPSIGTGGTGELFF. J is TRBJ2-2 and V is TRBV19; TRBD1 matches 11 bases. CDR1 and CDR2 from the germline V gene are LNHDA and SQIVND (reference sequence). There are 16 residues in the CDR3. V was pared by 10 bases and J by 4 bases, with 11 bases of the junction left unmatched.

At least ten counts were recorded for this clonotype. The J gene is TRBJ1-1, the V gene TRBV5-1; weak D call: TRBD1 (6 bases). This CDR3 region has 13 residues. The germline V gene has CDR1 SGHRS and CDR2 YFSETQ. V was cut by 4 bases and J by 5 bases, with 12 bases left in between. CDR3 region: CASSPLRGTEAFF. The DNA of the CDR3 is TGCGCCAGCAGCCCACTTAGGGGGACTGAAGCTTTCTTT.

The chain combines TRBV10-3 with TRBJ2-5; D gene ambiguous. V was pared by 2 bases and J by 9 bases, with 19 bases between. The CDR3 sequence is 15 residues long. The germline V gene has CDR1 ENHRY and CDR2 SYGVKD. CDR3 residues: CAISEKGGPVQPQYF. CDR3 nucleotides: TGTGCCATCAGTGAGAAGGGCGGTCCGGTTCAGCCCCAGTACTTC.

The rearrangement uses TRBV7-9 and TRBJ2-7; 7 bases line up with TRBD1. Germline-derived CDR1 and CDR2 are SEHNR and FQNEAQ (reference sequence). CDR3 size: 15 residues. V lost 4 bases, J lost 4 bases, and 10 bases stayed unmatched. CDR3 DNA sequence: TGTGCCAGCAGCTCCGACAGGGAGAATCTGTACGAGCAGTACTTC. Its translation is CASSSDRENLYEQYF.

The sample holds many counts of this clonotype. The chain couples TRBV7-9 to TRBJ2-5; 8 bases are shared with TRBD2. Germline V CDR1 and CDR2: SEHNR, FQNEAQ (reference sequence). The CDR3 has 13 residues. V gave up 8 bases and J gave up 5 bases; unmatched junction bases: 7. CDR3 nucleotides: TGTGCCAGCCGGGAGCGGGAGCTGGAGACCCAGTACTTC. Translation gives CASRERELETQYF.

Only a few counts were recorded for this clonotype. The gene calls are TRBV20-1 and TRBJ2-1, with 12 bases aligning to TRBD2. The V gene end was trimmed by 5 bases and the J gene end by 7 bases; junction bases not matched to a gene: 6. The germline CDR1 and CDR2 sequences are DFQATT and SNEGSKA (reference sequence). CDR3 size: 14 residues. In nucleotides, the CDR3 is TGCAGTGCTCTAGCGGGAGGGCCAGCAAATGAGCAGTTCTTC. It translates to CSALAGGPANEQFF.

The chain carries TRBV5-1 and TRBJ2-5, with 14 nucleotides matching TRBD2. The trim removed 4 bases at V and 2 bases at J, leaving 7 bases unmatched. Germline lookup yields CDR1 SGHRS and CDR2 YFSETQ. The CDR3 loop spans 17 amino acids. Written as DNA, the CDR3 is TGCGCCAGCAGCCTTGGACTAGCGGGGGGCCCTCAAGAGACCCAGTACTTC. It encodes CASSLGLAGGPQETQYF.

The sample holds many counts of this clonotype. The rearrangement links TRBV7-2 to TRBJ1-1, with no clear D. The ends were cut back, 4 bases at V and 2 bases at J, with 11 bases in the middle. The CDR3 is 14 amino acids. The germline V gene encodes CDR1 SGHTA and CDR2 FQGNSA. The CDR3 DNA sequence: TGTGCCAGCAGCTCAACCGCGGGAAACACTGAAGCTTTCTTT. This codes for CASSSTAGNTEAFF.

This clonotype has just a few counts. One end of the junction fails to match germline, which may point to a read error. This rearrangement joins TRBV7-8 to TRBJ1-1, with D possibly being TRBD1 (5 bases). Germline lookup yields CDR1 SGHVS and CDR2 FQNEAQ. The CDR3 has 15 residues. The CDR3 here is CVSSSDENWGSEAFF. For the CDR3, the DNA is TGTGTCAGCAGCTCCGACGAAAATTGGGGCTCTGAAGCTTTCTTT. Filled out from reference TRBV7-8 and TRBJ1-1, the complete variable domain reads GAGVSQSPRYKVAKRGQDVALRCDPISGHVSLFWYQQALGQGPEFLTYFQNEAQLDKSGLPSDRFFAERPEGSVSTLKIQRTQQEDSAVYLCVSSSDENWGSEAFFGQGTRLTVV.

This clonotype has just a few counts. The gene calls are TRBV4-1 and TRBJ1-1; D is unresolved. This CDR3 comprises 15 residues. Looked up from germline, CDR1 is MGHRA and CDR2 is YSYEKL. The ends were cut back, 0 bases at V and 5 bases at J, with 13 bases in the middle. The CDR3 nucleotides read TGCGCCAGCAGCCAAGATACAGAGCGTCGGACTGAAGCTTTCTTT. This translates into CASSQDTERRTEAFF.

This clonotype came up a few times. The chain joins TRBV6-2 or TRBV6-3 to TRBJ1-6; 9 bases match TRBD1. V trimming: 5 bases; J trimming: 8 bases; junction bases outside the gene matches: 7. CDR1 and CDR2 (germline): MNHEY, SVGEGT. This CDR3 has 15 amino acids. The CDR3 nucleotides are TGTGCCAGCAGTATGGGACAGGGACCCCATTCACCCCTCCACTTT. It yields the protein CASSMGQGPHSPLHF.

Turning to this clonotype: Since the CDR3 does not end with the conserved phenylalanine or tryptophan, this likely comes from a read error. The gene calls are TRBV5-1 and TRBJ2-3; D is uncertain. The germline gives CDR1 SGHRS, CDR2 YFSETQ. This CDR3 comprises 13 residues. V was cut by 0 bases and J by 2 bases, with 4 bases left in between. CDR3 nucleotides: TGCGCCAGCAGCTTGGCTGCCACAGATACGCAGTATCTT. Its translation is CASSLAATDTQYL.

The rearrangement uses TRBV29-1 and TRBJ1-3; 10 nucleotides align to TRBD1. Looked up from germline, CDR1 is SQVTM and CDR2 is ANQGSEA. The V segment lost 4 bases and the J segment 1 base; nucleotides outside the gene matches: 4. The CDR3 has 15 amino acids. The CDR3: CSVVWDRGSGNTIYF. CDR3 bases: TGCAGCGTTGTATGGGACAGGGGATCTGGAAACACCATATATTTT.

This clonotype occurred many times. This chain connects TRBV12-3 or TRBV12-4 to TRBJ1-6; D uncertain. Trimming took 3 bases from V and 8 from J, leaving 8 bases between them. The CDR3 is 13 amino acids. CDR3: CASSFGPDSPLHF. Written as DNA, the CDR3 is TGTGCCAGCAGTTTCGGTCCGGATTCACCCCTCCACTTT.

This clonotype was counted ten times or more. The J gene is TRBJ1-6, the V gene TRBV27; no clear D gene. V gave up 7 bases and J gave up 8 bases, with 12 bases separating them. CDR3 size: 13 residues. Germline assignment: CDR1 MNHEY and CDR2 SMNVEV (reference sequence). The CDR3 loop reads CASTGSEHSPLHF. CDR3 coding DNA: TGTGCCAGCACCGGATCCGAGCATTCACCCCTCCACTTT.

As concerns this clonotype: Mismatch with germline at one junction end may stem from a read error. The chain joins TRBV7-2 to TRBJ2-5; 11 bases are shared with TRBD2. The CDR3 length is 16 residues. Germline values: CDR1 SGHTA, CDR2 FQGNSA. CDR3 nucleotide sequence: TGCGCCAGCAGCCAAGCCCTAGCGGGGGGATCAGAGACCCAGTACTTC. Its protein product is CASSQALAGGSETQYF. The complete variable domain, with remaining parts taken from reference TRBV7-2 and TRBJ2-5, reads GAGVSQSPSNKVTEKGKDVELRCDPISGHTALYWYRQSLGQGLEFLIYFQGNSAPDKSGLPSDRFSAERTGGSVSTLTIQRTQQEDSAVYLCASSQALAGGSETQYFGPGTRLLVL.

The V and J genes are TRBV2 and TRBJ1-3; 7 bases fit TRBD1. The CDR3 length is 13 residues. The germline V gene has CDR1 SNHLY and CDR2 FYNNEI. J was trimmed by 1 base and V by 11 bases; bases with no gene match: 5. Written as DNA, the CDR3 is TGTGCCCGACAGGGACTTTCTGGAAACACCATATATTTT. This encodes CARQGLSGNTIYF.